Here is one T cell receptor (beta chain) with its context. Its target is unknown. Next came a second PCR, run for about 6 to 12 cycles, which used a sample-barcoded 5' primer along with a J-beta primer mix. A tag from a template-switch adaptor with 12 random nucleotides marked each cDNA molecule. TCRdb processed the 5' RACE reads anew with MiXCR; each CDR3 protein has one entry. Seen here are about 1.4 million distinct CDR3 sequences, 55% to 75% observed once, and the top ten hold more than 6%. This sample stems from a study of blood T cells in healthy people across ages. Regarding the study as a whole: Age brought a roughly linear fall in TCR beta diversity measured per million T cells. CMV status of donors was not determined, possibly confounding expanded clonotype changes.

Per sample, extraction of total RNA gave at least 5.5 micrograms in every case. The CDR3 consists of 15 residues. After removal of 6 bases from V and 4 bases from J, the junction contained 13 bases not matched to a gene. CDR1 and CDR2 from the germline V gene are DFQATT and SNEGSKA (reference sequence). This clonotype originated in a man aged 18 to 29 in good health. The V call is TRBV20-1, the J call TRBJ2-7; the match to TRBD1 covers 9 bases. The sequenced material came from blood. The DNA of the CDR3 is TGCAGTGCCAGAACCCTTGGACAGGGGTGGTACGAGCAGTACTTC. Its translation: CSARTLGQGWYEQYF.